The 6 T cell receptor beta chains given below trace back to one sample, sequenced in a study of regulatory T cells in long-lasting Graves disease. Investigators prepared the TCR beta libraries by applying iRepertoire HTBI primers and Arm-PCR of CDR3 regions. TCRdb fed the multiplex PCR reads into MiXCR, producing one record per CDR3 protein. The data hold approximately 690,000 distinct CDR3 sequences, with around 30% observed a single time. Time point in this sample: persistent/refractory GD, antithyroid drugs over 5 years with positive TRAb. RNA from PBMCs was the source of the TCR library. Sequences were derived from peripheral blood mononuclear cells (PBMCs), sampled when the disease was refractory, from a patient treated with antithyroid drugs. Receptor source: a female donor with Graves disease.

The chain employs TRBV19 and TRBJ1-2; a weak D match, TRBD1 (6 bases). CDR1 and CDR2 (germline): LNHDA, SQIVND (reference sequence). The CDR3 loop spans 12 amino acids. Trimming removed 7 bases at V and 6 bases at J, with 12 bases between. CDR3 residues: CASTRTEDGYTF. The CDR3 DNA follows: TGTGCCAGTACCAGGACAGAGGATGGCTACACCTTC.

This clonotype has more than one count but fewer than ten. CDR3 sequence: CASSWAGGEQYF. CDR3 nucleotides: TGTGCCAGCAGCTGGGCAGGGGGCGAGCAGTACTTC. This chain connects TRBV6-1 to TRBJ2-7; 7 bases align to TRBD1. The length of the CDR3 is 12 residues. V shed 6 bases and J 6 bases; nucleotides not matched to a gene: 5. Germline values: CDR1 MNHNS, CDR2 SASEGT.

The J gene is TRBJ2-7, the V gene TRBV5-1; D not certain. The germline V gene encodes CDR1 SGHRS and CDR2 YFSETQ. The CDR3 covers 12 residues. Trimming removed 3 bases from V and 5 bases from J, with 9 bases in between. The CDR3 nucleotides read TGCGCCAGCAGCTGGAGACGGGACGAGCAGTACTTC. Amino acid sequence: CASSWRRDEQYF.

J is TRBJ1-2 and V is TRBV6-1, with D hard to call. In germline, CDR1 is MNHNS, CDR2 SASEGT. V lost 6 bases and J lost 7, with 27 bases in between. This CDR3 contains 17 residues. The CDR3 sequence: CASSYTSALLGKSGYTF. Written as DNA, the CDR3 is TGTGCCAGCAGCTACACCTCCGCCCTTCTGGGAAAAAGTGGCTACACCTTC.

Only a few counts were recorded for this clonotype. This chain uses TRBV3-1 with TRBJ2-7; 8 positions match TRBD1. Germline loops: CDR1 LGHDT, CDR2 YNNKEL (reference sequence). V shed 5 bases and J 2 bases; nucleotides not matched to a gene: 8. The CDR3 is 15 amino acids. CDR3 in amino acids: CASSWTGRAPYEQYF. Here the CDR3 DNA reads TGTGCCAGCAGCTGGACAGGGCGAGCTCCCTACGAGCAGTACTTC.

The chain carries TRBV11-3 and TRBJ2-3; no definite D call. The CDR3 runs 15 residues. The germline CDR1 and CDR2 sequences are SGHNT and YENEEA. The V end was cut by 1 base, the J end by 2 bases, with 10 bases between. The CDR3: CASSLGLINTDTQYF. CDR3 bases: TGTGCCAGCAGCTTAGGACTTATTAACACAGATACGCAGTATTTT.